The TCR beta chain under discussion was sequenced for a study of blood T cell repertoires in COVID-19. For the study at large: The origin of the acute and convalescent COVID-19 samples was the United States, Italy and Spain. Sample material is recorded as cDNA or gDNA derived from T cells, B-cell-depleted T cells, or PBMCs.

As processed by the authors: Estimation of nucleated cell counts was performed using reference gene primer amplification. TCRdb keeps only in-frame clones here, not all; method: immunoSEQ multiplex PCR. V, J and clone size were drawn from that table, and D and trimming were deduced from the DNA. The sample yields 90,000 or so clones, about 90% seen once. The CDR3 spans 14 residues. Per germline, CDR1 SQVTM and CDR2 ANQGSEA. J was trimmed by 7 bases and V by 6 bases; bases with no gene match: 12. The receptor was isolated from an elderly woman with active or convalescent COVID-19. The chain employs TRBV29-1 and TRBJ2-1, with 7 bases matching TRBD2. What was sequenced was peripheral blood. The CDR3 loop is CSVRFGRTENEQFF. CDR3 DNA sequence: TGCAGCGTCCGGTTCGGGAGGACGGAAAATGAGCAGTTCTTC.